This is a list of T cell receptor beta chains from one sample in a study of blood T cell repertoires in COVID-19. Some clones are missing from TCRdb's copy, which holds only in-frame ones; the method was immunoSEQ multiplex PCR. This sample has about 360,000 clones, with around 87% found just once. The sequenced material came from peripheral blood. These receptors came from a human donor in a cohort sampled during active COVID-19. Each CDR3 is given with its conserved first and last residue. The D gene is left open where the match is weak. Part of the rows lack a size; the others show once, few, many or a class for expanded clones.

length | size | J | V | D | DNA | CDR3
14 | NA | TRBJ2-1 | TRBV3-1/TRBV3-2 | TRBD2 | TGTGCCAGCAGCCCCACGTATAGCGGGCCTGAGCAGTTCTTC | CASSPTYSGPEQFF
14 | NA | TRBJ2-1 | TRBV28 | TRBD2 | TGTGCCAGCATCCGGACTAGCTCCTACAATGAGCAGTTCTTC | CASIRTSSYNEQFF
15 | NA | TRBJ2-2 | TRBV7-2 | NA | TGTGCCAGCACCCTAAGTGGAGCGAACACCGGGGAGCTGTTTTTT | CASTLSGANTGELFF
14 | once | TRBJ1-6 | TRBV29-1 | TRBD1 | TGCAGCGTACAGATGGGGACAGGGGATTCACCCCTCCACTTT | CSVQMGTGDSPLHF
15 | NA | TRBJ2-1 | TRBV7-3 | TRBD2 | TGTGCCAGCAGCCCCCACCTAGCGGGAGTTCCTGAGCAGTTCTTC | CASSPHLAGVPEQFF
16 | NA | TRBJ2-7 | TRBV5-4 | TRBD1 | TGTGCCAGCAGCCCCCACACGGGACAGGGTTACTACGAGCAGTACTTC | CASSPHTGQGYYEQYF
12 | once | TRBJ1-4 | TRBV30 | TRBD1 | TGTGCCGGGACAGGGTTTAATGAAAAACTGTTTTTT | CAGTGFNEKLFF
13 | once | TRBJ2-7 | TRBV20-1 | NA | TGCAGTGCTAGTCGCGGCGGGGTCTACGAGCAGTACTTC | CSASRGGVYEQYF
14 | NA | TRBJ2-7 | TRBV4-1 | TRBD2 | TGCGCCAGCAGCCCGGCGGGAGCTTCCTACGAGCAGTACTTC | CASSPAGASYEQYF
17 | NA | TRBJ1-3 | TRBV3-1/TRBV3-2 | TRBD1 | TGTGCCAGCAGCCGAGAAGGGACAGGGATTTCTGGAAACACCATATATTTT | CASSREGTGISGNTIYF
14 | NA | TRBJ1-2 | TRBV5-6 | TRBD1 | TGTGCCAGCAGCTTGGGACAGGGGGCATACGGCTACACCTTC | CASSLGQGAYGYTF
14 | NA | TRBJ1-2 | TRBV30 | NA | TGTGCCTGGAGTTTTCCGTTAGCTAACTATGGCTACACCTTC | CAWSFPLANYGYTF
15 | NA | TRBJ1-2 | TRBV21-1 | NA | TGTGCCAGCAGCACACCACGACAGACTAACTATGGCTACACCTTC | CASSTPRQTNYGYTF
13 | NA | TRBJ2-1 | TRBV19 | TRBD2 | TGTGCCAGTAGTACGCGGGGGTACAATGAGCAGTTCTTC | CASSTRGYNEQFF
13 | NA | TRBJ2-7 | TRBV6-5 | NA | TGTGCCAGCAGTTTAGTCTACTCCTACGAGCAGTACTTC | CASSLVYSYEQYF
13 | NA | TRBJ1-2 | TRBV4-1 | NA | TGCGCCAGCAGCAACTACGGACTCTATGGCTACACCTTC | CASSNYGLYGYTF
14 | NA | TRBJ2-7 | TRBV7-8 | NA | TGTGCCAGCAGCGGACTGACGAGCTCCTACGAGCAGTACTTC | CASSGLTSSYEQYF
14 | NA | TRBJ2-7 | TRBV2 | NA | TGTGCCAGCAGTTTGTGGGAGAAGCAGTACGAGCAGTACTTC | CASSLWEKQYEQYF
17 | once | TRBJ1-5 | TRBV7-9 | TRBD1 | TGTGCCAGCAGTCCATGGGGACAGGGTCGGGACAATCAGCCCCAGCATTTT | CASSPWGQGRDNQPQHF
13 | many | TRBJ1-4 | TRBV10-1 | NA | TGCGCCAGAGTACAGGGAGAATTTGAAAAACTGTTTTTT | CARVQGEFEKLFF
18 | few | TRBJ2-3 | TRBV11-2 | TRBD2 | TGTGCCAGCAGCTTAGTTCTCCCCGGGACTAGCGGAACAGATACGCAGTATTTT | CASSLVLPGTSGTDTQYF
13 | NA | TRBJ1-1 | TRBV7-2 | NA | TGTGCCAGCAGCTTGGGGGAGGGGACTGAAGCTTTCTTT | CASSLGEGTEAFF
14 | NA | TRBJ1-1 | TRBV6-5 | NA | TGTGCCTCCCTCGCCGGGACACTTAACACTGAAGCTTTCTTT | CASLAGTLNTEAFF
13 | once | TRBJ1-2 | TRBV12-3/TRBV12-4 | TRBD1 | TGTGCCAGCTCGGGGCAGGGGGAGTCTGGCTACACCTTC | CASSGQGESGYTF
11 | NA | TRBJ2-5 | TRBV19 | NA | TGTGCCAGTAGTTCGGGGGAGACCCAGTACTTC | CASSSGETQYF
13 | NA | TRBJ2-7 | TRBV28 | NA | TGTGCCAGCACTCGGACATCCCCCTACGAGCAGTACTTC | CASTRTSPYEQYF
15 | few | TRBJ1-5 | TRBV28 | TRBD1 | TGTGCCAGCAGTTCTCAGGGGGCCGGGGATCAGCCCCAGCATTTT | CASSSQGAGDQPQHF
12 | NA | TRBJ2-7 | TRBV5-1 | NA | TGCGCCAGCAGCTTCGATGGGCACGAGCAGTACTTC | CASSFDGHEQYF
14 | NA | TRBJ1-1 | TRBV30 | NA | TGTGCCTGGAAATCTTTGACAACGAACACTGAAGCTTTCTTT | CAWKSLTTNTEAFF
13 | NA | TRBJ2-1 | TRBV10-3 | TRBD1 | TGTGCCATCAGTTTCACAGGGGTTGAAGAGCAGTTCTTC | CAISFTGVEEQFF
18 | NA | TRBJ1-2 | TRBV30 | TRBD1 | TGTGCCTGGCTGCCAAACCTGGGACAGGGAATAAACTACTATGGCTACACCTTC | CAWLPNLGQGINYYGYTF
16 | NA | TRBJ2-7 | TRBV5-1 | NA | TGCGCCAGCAGCTTGCGGGAGGGGGCACTAGGGTACGAGCAGTACTTC | CASSLREGALGYEQYF
12 | NA | TRBJ1-1 | TRBV6-5 | NA | TGTGCCAGCATTCCCAGGCGCACTGAAGCTTTCTTT | CASIPRRTEAFF
14 | NA | TRBJ2-7 | TRBV27 | NA | TGTGCCAGCAGCCTACGAACAGGCTCCTACGAGCAGTACTTC | CASSLRTGSYEQYF
16 | NA | TRBJ2-1 | TRBV28 | TRBD2 | TGTGCCAGCAGCGAAGGACTAGCGGGGAACGGCAATGAGCAGTTCTTC | CASSEGLAGNGNEQFF
12 | NA | TRBJ2-5 | TRBV9 | NA | TGTGCCAGCAGCGTAGACTCAGAGACCCAGTACTTC | CASSVDSETQYF
15 | NA | TRBJ1-5 | TRBV6-6 | NA | TGTGCCAGCAGACTGACAGGAGCCCACAATCAGCCCCAGCATTTT | CASRLTGAHNQPQHF
16 | NA | TRBJ2-3 | TRBV18 | NA | TGTGCCAGCTCAGCGACCGGTCAGGCCGGCACAGATACGCAGTATTTT | CASSATGQAGTDTQYF
15 | NA | TRBJ2-7 | TRBV18 | NA | TGTGCCAGCTCACCAGAGTTCGAGGGGGTGAGGGAGCAGTACTTC | CASSPEFEGVREQYF
16 | NA | TRBJ1-4 | TRBV30 | NA | TGTGCCTGGAGTAAGGAGGGGGGGGCAGCTAATGAAAAACTGTTTTTT | CAWSKEGGAANEKLFF
14 | NA | TRBJ1-2 | TRBV2 | TRBD1 | TGTGCCAGCAAGGCCTACGGACAGGGCGATGGCTACACCTTC | CASKAYGQGDGYTF
15 | NA | TRBJ2-1 | TRBV6-1 | TRBD2 | TGTGCCAGCAGTGAATTACTAGCGGGGCTCAATGAGCAGTTCTTC | CASSELLAGLNEQFF
14 | NA | TRBJ1-2 | TRBV7-8 | TRBD1 | TGTGCCAGCAGCGTAACCGGGACAGACTATGGCTACACCTTC | CASSVTGTDYGYTF
17 | NA | TRBJ1-3 | TRBV5-1 | NA | TGCGCCAGCAGCTTGGTCTCCCCCCAGTTCTCTGGAAACACCATATATTTT | CASSLVSPQFSGNTIYF
14 | once | TRBJ1-5 | TRBV6-2/TRBV6-3 | NA | TGTGCCAGCAGTGACCCGGGAAGAAATCAGCCCCAGCATTTT | CASSDPGRNQPQHF
13 | NA | TRBJ2-7 | TRBV5-1 | NA | TGCGCCAGCAGCGAGAGCCCATCCTACGAGCAGTACTTC | CASSESPSYEQYF
14 | NA | TRBJ1-1 | TRBV14 | NA | TGTGCCAGCAGCCAAGAGCACAGGGCTCCTGAAGCTTTCTTT | CASSQEHRAPEAFF
16 | NA | TRBJ2-7 | TRBV5-6 | TRBD1 | TGTGCCAGCAGCCCCCAGGGACAGGGAACCCCCTACGAGCAGTACTTC | CASSPQGQGTPYEQYF
13 | NA | TRBJ2-7 | TRBV6-2/TRBV6-3 | TRBD1 | TGTGCCAGCAGTCTTGACAGGGCCAACGAGCAGTACTTC | CASSLDRANEQYF
17 | NA | TRBJ2-1 | TRBV11-2 | TRBD2 | TGTGCCAGCAGCTTATCCAGCGGGGGGGAAGTACGCAATGAGCAGTTCTTC | CASSLSSGGEVRNEQFF